A single sample gave rise to the 20 T cell receptor beta chains below, sequenced in a study of CD8 T cells in ankylosing spondylitis. Broader study findings: Apparently characteristic of ankylosing spondylitis blood was a TCR beta motif (about 8 highly homologous variants).

No cognate antigen is known for these TCRs. One entry per CDR3 protein results from TCRdb running MiXCR on the 5' RACE reads. Among more than 650,000 distinct CDR3 sequences listed, roughly 10% were seen once. The sequenced sample consisted of blood, either unsorted or a sorted T cell fraction (not recorded which). Source of these receptors: a male donor with ankylosing spondylitis.

This clonotype was seen only a few times. The chain recombines TRBV5-1 with TRBJ2-2, with 8 positions matching TRBD2. Germline trimming cut 0 bases from V and 5 bases from J; bases unmatched to any gene: 3. CDR1 and CDR2 (germline): SGHRS, YFSETQ. This CDR3 contains 15 residues. CDR3 sequence (DNA): TGCGCCAGCAGCTTGGCCTCTAGCGGGACCGGGGAGCTGTTTTTT. Amino acid sequence: CASSLASSGTGELFF.

The chain has TRBV20-1 and TRBJ2-3, with TRBD1 matching over 10 bases. The CDR3 consists of 13 residues. The trim removed 3 bases at V and 14 bases at J, leaving 11 bases unmatched. Germline-derived CDR1 and CDR2 are DFQATT and SNEGSKA (reference sequence). The CDR3 region has the DNA TGCAGTGCTAGGGGAAACGACAGGGGGCATCGGTATTTT. Translating gives CSARGNDRGHRYF.

This clonotype came up a few times. The rearrangement links TRBV12-3 or TRBV12-4 to TRBJ2-5, with 16 bases that match TRBD2. Losses at the gene ends were 5 bases for V and 2 bases for J; bases not matched to a gene: 8. CDR3 size: 18 residues. CDR3 DNA: TGTGCCAGCAGTAGGGGACTAGCGGGGGGGCTCCTACAAGAGACCCAGTACTTC. As protein: CASSRGLAGGLLQETQYF.

V is TRBV7-2 and J is TRBJ2-7; D is undetermined. V lost 5 bases and J 1 base, leaving 15 bases between the germline ends. This CDR3 is 15 amino acids long. Germline V gene sequence: CDR1 SGHTA, CDR2 FQGNSA. The CDR3 coding sequence is TGTGCCAGCAGCCGAGACCCGATCGCTTCCTACGAGCAGTACTTC. Protein product: CASSRDPIASYEQYF.

The rearrangement uses TRBV20-1 and TRBJ2-3, with TRBD2 identical over 11 bases. CDR1 is DFQATT and CDR2 is SNEGSKA in the germline V gene (reference sequence). The CDR3 has 15 amino acids. Losses at the gene ends were 6 bases for V and 4 bases for J; bases not matched to a gene: 9. In DNA form, the CDR3 reads TGCAGTGCCGGCTGGCTAGCGGGAGGCCCAGATACGCAGTATTTT. It codes for CSAGWLAGGPDTQYF.

This clonotype has a handful of counts. This chain joins TRBV29-1 and TRBJ2-5, with D tentatively TRBD1 (5 bases). The length of the CDR3 is 14 residues. Germline V gene lookup returns CDR1 SQVTM and CDR2 ANQGSEA. The ends were cut back, 1 base at V and 5 bases at J, with 14 bases in the middle. The CDR3 coding sequence is TGCAGCGTTGAAGGGGCAGGGTCCAGGGAGACCCAGTACTTC. As protein: CSVEGAGSRETQYF.

This clonotype was counted many times. The chain combines TRBV5-6 with TRBJ2-5; 7 bases agree with TRBD1. Per the germline V gene, CDR1 is SGHDT and CDR2 is YYEEEE. V trimming: 4 bases; J trimming: 1 base; junction bases outside the gene matches: 4. CDR3 length equals 14 residues. The CDR3 DNA reads TGTGCCAGCAGCCTAACAGGGGCCCAAGAGACCCAGTACTTC. Its translation: CASSLTGAQETQYF.

The chain couples TRBV7-2 to TRBJ2-2; weak D call: TRBD1 (5 bases). This CDR3 is 15 amino acids long. In germline, CDR1 is SGHTA, CDR2 FQGNSA. The V end was cut by 5 bases, the J end by 4 bases, with 14 bases between. The CDR3 sequence: CASSLRGLSTGELFF. For the CDR3, the DNA is TGTGCCAGCAGCCTTAGGGGCCTTTCCACCGGGGAGCTGTTTTTT.

This clonotype was counted a few times. The V gene is TRBV30, the J gene TRBJ1-4, with no clear D. The V end lost 4 bases, the J end lost 1 base, and 1 base lay between the germline ends. Germline loops: CDR1 GTSNPN, CDR2 SVGIG (reference sequence). The CDR3 has 11 amino acids. In nucleotides, the CDR3 is TGTGCCTGGAAAACTAATGAAAAACTGTTTTTT. It specifies CAWKTNEKLFF.

In this sample, this clonotype turned up a few times. The chain uses TRBV7-9 and TRBJ2-5; D gene ambiguous. Germline values: CDR1 SEHNR, CDR2 FQNEAQ (reference sequence). Trimming left V 7 bases short and J 2 bases short, with 14 bases between. The length of the CDR3 is 14 residues. The CDR3 nucleotides read TGTGCCAGCAACGTCCGTGCGCTTCAAGAGACCCAGTACTTC. This codes for CASNVRALQETQYF. Together with reference TRBV7-9 and TRBJ2-5, the CDR3 gives the full variable domain: DTGVSQNPRHKITKRGQNVTFRCDPISEHNRLYWYRQTLGQGPEFLTYFQNEAQLEKSRLLSDRFSAERPKGSFSTLEIQRTEQGDSAMYLCASNVRALQETQYFGPGTRLLVL.

This clonotype was found many times. One end of the junction varies from germline; a read error may be responsible. The genes are TRBV5-1 and TRBJ1-2; D gene unclear. Germline values: CDR1 SGHRS, CDR2 YFSETQ. This CDR3 is 13 amino acids long. The CDR3 nucleotides are TGCGCCAGCACCTTGGGCCCAAACTATGGCTACACCTTC. Translating gives CASTLGPNYGYTF. The full variable domain, its missing parts supplied by reference TRBV5-1 and TRBJ1-2, is KAGVTQTPRYLIKTRGQQVTLSCSPISGHRSVSWYQQTPGQGLQFLFEYFSETQRNKGNFPGRFSGRQFSNSRSEMNVSTLELGDSALYLCASTLGPNYGYTFGSGTRLTVV.

This rearrangement joins TRBV25-1 to TRBJ1-4; 8 nucleotides match TRBD1. Per germline, CDR1 MGHDK and CDR2 SYGVNS. Losses at the gene ends were 4 bases for V and 4 bases for J; bases not matched to a gene: 8. This CDR3 contains 16 residues. The CDR3 is CASSVNTGGGNEKLFF. The CDR3 DNA reads TGTGCCAGCAGTGTAAACACAGGGGGAGGTAATGAAAAACTGTTTTTT.

This chain connects TRBV9 to TRBJ2-1; 10 nucleotides match TRBD2. After removal of 0 bases from V and 7 bases from J, the junction contained 7 bases not matched to a gene. The length of the CDR3 is 16 residues. Germline assignment: CDR1 SGDLS and CDR2 YYNGEE. The CDR3 DNA reads TGTGCCAGCAGCGTAGCTACCACTAGCGGGATGAATGAGCAGTTCTTC. This encodes CASSVATTSGMNEQFF.

This chain links TRBV7-9 with TRBJ2-1; the match to TRBD2 covers 7 bases. J lost 5 bases, V lost 4 bases, and 14 bases had no gene match. The CDR3 has 17 residues. Germline V gene data show CDR1 as SEHNR and CDR2 as FQNEAQ (reference sequence). CDR3 in DNA: TGTGCCAGCAGCTCTTACCTCCCGGGAGGTGGGGACAATGAGCAGTTCTTC. Translation: CASSSYLPGGGDNEQFF.

V and J are TRBV5-6 and TRBJ2-7, with D unresolved. The V end was cut by 3 bases, the J end by 0 bases, with 22 bases between. Per germline, CDR1 SGHDT and CDR2 YYEEEE. The CDR3 covers 18 residues. The CDR3 DNA follows: TGTGCCAGCAGCTCTCTCGGCGCGGAACTCCGAAACTCCTACGAGCAGTACTTC. Translation gives CASSSLGAELRNSYEQYF. The full variable domain, completed using reference TRBV5-6 and TRBJ2-7, is DAGVTQSPTHLIKTRGQQVTLRCSPKSGHDTVSWYQQALGQGPQFIFQYYEEEERQRGNFPDRFSGHQFPNYSSELNVNALLLGDSALYLCASSSLGAELRNSYEQYFGPGTRLTVT.

This clonotype was seen only a few times. The chain carries TRBV11-2 and TRBJ1-5, with D uncertain. Trimming took 1 base from V and 4 from J, leaving 17 bases between them. The CDR3 spans 17 residues. In germline, CDR1 is SGHAT, CDR2 FQNNGV. The CDR3 spells CASSLVLGTDGNQPQHF. The CDR3 nucleotides are TGTGCCAGCAGCTTAGTTCTGGGAACGGACGGAAATCAGCCCCAGCATTTT. Filled out from reference TRBV11-2 and TRBJ1-5, the complete variable domain reads EAGVAQSPRYKIIEKRQSVAFWCNPISGHATLYWYQQILGQGPKLLIQFQNNGVVDDSQLPKDRFSAERLKGVDSTLKIQPAKLEDSAVYLCASSLVLGTDGNQPQHFGDGTRLSIL.

The rearrangement uses TRBV27 and TRBJ2-1; D perhaps matches TRBD2 (6 bases). The ends were cut back, 8 bases at V and 4 bases at J, with 18 bases in the middle. Germline CDR1 reads MNHEY; CDR2 reads SMNVEV (reference sequence). The CDR3 covers 15 residues. CDR3 loop: CASAWGVLAYNEQFF. CDR3 DNA: TGTGCCAGCGCGTGGGGGGTTTTGGCTTACAATGAGCAGTTCTTC.

The rearrangement links TRBV5-1 to TRBJ2-1; 11 bases align to TRBD2. J lost 5 bases, V lost 4 bases, and 5 bases had no gene match. The V gene's germline CDR1 is SGHRS and CDR2 YFSETQ. The CDR3 consists of 15 residues. CDR3 loop: CASSPTSGRDNEQFF. The CDR3 bases are TGCGCCAGCAGCCCAACTAGCGGGAGAGACAATGAGCAGTTCTTC.

The V and J genes are TRBV5-6 and TRBJ2-3, with a possible D match to TRBD1 (6 bases). The length of the CDR3 is 14 residues. V was shortened by 4 bases and J by 2 bases, with 11 bases between the two germline ends. The germline gives CDR1 SGHDT, CDR2 YYEEEE. CDR3 coding DNA: TGTGCCAGCAGCGTTGACAGGCTCACAGATACGCAGTATTTT. Translating gives CASSVDRLTDTQYF.

The chain joins TRBV7-2 to TRBJ2-5, with D perhaps given as TRBD1 or TRBD2 (6 bases each). The CDR3 runs to 16 residues. The germline V gene encodes CDR1 SGHTA and CDR2 FQGNSA. V was trimmed by 0 bases and J by 5 bases, leaving 16 bases between them. CDR3 bases: TGTGCCAGCAGCTTAGCTAGCGGAGGGGGTCAGGAGACCCAGTACTTC. This translates into CASSLASGGGQETQYF.